Presented here are 19 T cell receptor beta chains from one specimen sequenced in a study of T cells in Graves' hyperthyroidism and ophthalmopathy. Amplification yielded TCR beta CDR3 regions, with RNA transcripts as the source. HTBI primers drove first-round RT-PCR of the TCR CDR3. TCRdb used MiXCR to reprocess the multiplex PCR reads, holding one entry per CDR3 protein. The repertoire holds some 800,000 distinct CDR3 sequences, with 35% to 45% as singletons. Sequencing used blood. The origin of the receptors is a young man with Graves' hyperthyroidism.

The rearrangement links TRBV11-2 to TRBJ1-2; D gene unclear. In germline, CDR1 is SGHAT, CDR2 FQNNGV. The V and J ends lost 7 bases and 4 bases respectively, with 16 bases between them. This CDR3 is 14 amino acids long. The CDR3 sequence is CASNPSMTLYGYTF. CDR3 bases: TGTGCCAGCAATCCTTCCATGACCCTCTATGGCTACACCTTC.

As concerns this clonotype: A read error may produce the germline difference seen at one junction end. The V and J genes are TRBV29-1 and TRBJ2-6; perhaps TRBD1 as D (6 bases). The CDR3 has 12 amino acids. CDR1 is SQVTM, CDR2 ANQGSEA, per germline. CDR3 coding DNA: TGCAGCGCATACAGGGTAATGAACACTGAAGCTTTC. This encodes CSAYRVMNTEAF.

This clonotype was picked up many times. The rearrangement uses TRBV12-3 or TRBV12-4 and TRBJ1-2; TRBD1 aligns across 10 bases. With 6 bases clipped from V and 4 bases from J, the junction kept 5 bases outside the gene matches. The CDR3 runs to 14 residues. The CDR3 bases are TGTGCCAGCAGCCGCCGGGACAGGGGCTATGGCTACACCTTC. Protein product: CASSRRDRGYGYTF.

This clonotype was counted many times. The chain recombines TRBV2 with TRBJ2-5; D ambiguous. Trimming took 0 bases from V and 2 from J, leaving 7 bases between them. The CDR3 is 14 amino acids. Germline CDR1 SNHLY, CDR2 FYNNEI. Here the CDR3 reads CASSEARQQETQYF. The CDR3 coding sequence is TGTGCCAGCAGTGAAGCGCGTCAGCAAGAGACCCAGTACTTC.

The chain joins TRBV11-2 to TRBJ1-2; a possible D gene is TRBD1 (6 bases). Germline CDR1 SGHAT, CDR2 FQNNGV. V shed 3 bases and J shed 4 bases, with 18 bases lying between them. This CDR3 has 16 amino acids. The CDR3 nucleotides read TGTGCCAGCAGCTTCCCCATGGGGGGCCGGGCCTATGGCTACACCTTC. As protein: CASSFPMGGRAYGYTF.

This clonotype has ten or more counts. J is TRBJ1-5 and V is TRBV29-1; TRBD1 agrees at 8 bases. The CDR3 has 13 amino acids. Germline V lookup: CDR1 SQVTM, CDR2 ANQGSEA. V was clipped by 6 bases and J by 7 bases; unmatched bases: 8. The CDR3 sequence: CSVGQAGGQPQHF. Here the CDR3 DNA reads TGCAGCGTGGGACAGGCAGGGGGGCAGCCCCAGCATTTT.

This clonotype was observed many times. The chain recombines TRBV7-9 with TRBJ2-5; no clear D. Trimming left V 0 bases short and J 0 bases short, with 11 bases between. Germline CDR1 SEHNR, CDR2 FQNEAQ (reference sequence). The CDR3 consists of 16 residues. CDR3 protein: CASSLAMGYDQETQYF. The CDR3 coding sequence is TGTGCCAGCAGCTTAGCGATGGGGTATGACCAAGAGACCCAGTACTTC.

This clonotype has ten or more counts. The J gene is TRBJ1-2, the V gene TRBV25-1, with a tentative D call TRBD1 (6 bases). CDR3 length equals 16 residues. Germline V gene sequence: CDR1 MGHDK, CDR2 SYGVNS. The V gene lost 2 bases and the J gene lost 5 bases, with 18 bases spanning the gap. The CDR3 sequence is CASSEGGAGDSYGYTF. The CDR3 region has the DNA TGTGCCAGCAGTGAAGGTGGGGCAGGGGATTCGTATGGCTACACCTTC.

This clonotype has more than one count but fewer than ten. The chain has TRBV20-1 and TRBJ1-1; D unclear. Deletions cut 3 bases from V and 0 bases from J, with 11 bases between. The CDR3 sequence is 14 residues long. Germline CDR1 is DFQATT and CDR2 is SNEGSKA (reference sequence). CDR3 in DNA: TGCAGTGCTAGTTCTGCGGCGGTGAACACTGAAGCTTTCTTT. This gives the protein CSASSAAVNTEAFF.

In its sample, this clonotype was seen a few times. One base away lies a much larger clone, so this may be a sequencing read error. J is TRBJ2-7 and V is TRBV29-1; D is unclear. The V end was cut by 5 bases, the J end by 1 base, with 12 bases between. The CDR3 is 13 residues long. Germline V CDR1 and CDR2: SQVTM, ANQGSEA. CDR3 in DNA: TGCAGCGTTAATGAACATCAATCCTACGAGCAGTACTTC. It is translated as CSVNEHQSYEQYF.

Remarks on this clonotype: This may arise from a read error, as a much more abundant clone is one base away. CDR3 sequence: CASSARRQGAGTQYF. As DNA, the CDR3 is TGTGCCAGCAGCGCCCGCAGACAAGGTGCGGGGACCCAGTACTTC. The chain employs TRBV7-8 and TRBJ2-5; tentatively, D is TRBD2 (5 bases). CDR1 SGHVS and CDR2 FQNEAQ come from the germline V gene. The CDR3 totals 15 residues. V lost 5 bases, J lost 7 bases, and 20 bases lay in between.

The chain couples TRBV6-5 to TRBJ2-7; TRBD2 matches at 10 bases. This CDR3 comprises 14 residues. Germline CDR1 is MNHEY and CDR2 is SVGAGI. The V gene end was trimmed by 5 bases and the J gene end by 2 bases; junction bases not matched to a gene: 3. The CDR3 here is CASSKLAGPYEQYF. As DNA, the CDR3 is TGTGCCAGCAGTAAACTAGCGGGGCCCTACGAGCAGTACTTC.

Comments on this clonotype: Given a much more abundant clone one base away, this may be a read error. The chain employs TRBV20-1 and TRBJ1-2, with TRBD1 as a possible D gene (6 bases). CDR3 length equals 13 residues. V was trimmed by 5 bases and J by 8 bases, leaving 18 bases between them. CDR1 DFQATT and CDR2 SNEGSKA come from the germline V gene (reference sequence). Here the CDR3 reads CSAQTGTSNGYTF. The CDR3 DNA reads as TGCAGTGCTCAGACCGGGACATCTAACGGCTACACCTTC.

CDR3 sequence: CASSQVPFTGPETQYF. The CDR3, as DNA: TGTGCCAGCAGCCAAGTTCCCTTCACAGGTCCGGAGACCCAGTACTTC. V is TRBV7-2 and J is TRBJ2-5; possibly TRBD1 for D (5 bases). Germline V gene sequence: CDR1 SGHTA, CDR2 FQGNSA. The V end was cut by 5 bases, the J end by 5 bases, with 21 bases between. This CDR3 contains 16 residues.

Ten or more counts support this clonotype. The V and J genes are TRBV2 and TRBJ1-2; 7 bases are a match to TRBD1. This CDR3 spans 11 amino acids. CDR1 and CDR2 from the germline V gene are SNHLY and FYNNEI. V trimming: 6 bases; J trimming: 7 bases; junction bases outside the gene matches: 2. CDR3 nucleotides: TGTGCCAGCAGGGGACAGCCTGGCTACACCTTC. It encodes CASRGQPGYTF.

Ten or more counts support this clonotype. The genes are TRBV15 and TRBJ1-4, with 7 nucleotides matching TRBD1. The junction had 6 bases not matched to a gene; V was cut back by 5 bases and J by 0 bases. CDR3 length: 16 residues. Germline V gene data show CDR1 as LNHNV and CDR2 as YYDKDF (reference sequence). CDR3 sequence (DNA): TGTGCCACCAGCGGAGGACAGGCCTCAACTAATGAAAAACTGTTTTTT. It is translated as CATSGGQASTNEKLFF.

This clonotype was seen repeatedly, ten times or more. The rearrangement joins TRBV10-3 to TRBJ1-1, with 7 bases matching TRBD1. Per the germline V gene, CDR1 is ENHRY and CDR2 is SYGVKD. J lost 3 bases, V lost 6 bases, and 4 bases had no gene match. The CDR3 spans 13 residues. CDR3 in amino acids: CAISQGVDTEAFF. Written as DNA, the CDR3 is TGTGCCATCAGCCAGGGGGTAGACACTGAAGCTTTCTTT.

V is TRBV20-1 and J is TRBJ1-1, with 9 bases identical to TRBD1. The trim removed 5 bases at V and 4 bases at J, leaving 5 bases unmatched. Germline V gene data show CDR1 as DFQATT and CDR2 as SNEGSKA (reference sequence). The CDR3 loop spans 13 amino acids. The CDR3 region is CSARQGVGTEAFF. In DNA, the CDR3 is TGCAGTGCTCGACAGGGGGTAGGCACTGAAGCTTTCTTT.

At least ten counts were recorded for this clonotype. This chain joins TRBV7-3 and TRBJ1-5; 8 bases match TRBD1. Germline loops: CDR1 SGHTA, CDR2 FQGTGA. V was clipped by 6 bases and J by 2 bases; unmatched bases: 12. The length of the CDR3 is 17 residues. In DNA, the CDR3 is TGTGCCAGCAGTTGGACAGGGCCACTCGGTGGCAATCAGCCCCAGCATTTT. It yields the protein CASSWTGPLGGNQPQHF.